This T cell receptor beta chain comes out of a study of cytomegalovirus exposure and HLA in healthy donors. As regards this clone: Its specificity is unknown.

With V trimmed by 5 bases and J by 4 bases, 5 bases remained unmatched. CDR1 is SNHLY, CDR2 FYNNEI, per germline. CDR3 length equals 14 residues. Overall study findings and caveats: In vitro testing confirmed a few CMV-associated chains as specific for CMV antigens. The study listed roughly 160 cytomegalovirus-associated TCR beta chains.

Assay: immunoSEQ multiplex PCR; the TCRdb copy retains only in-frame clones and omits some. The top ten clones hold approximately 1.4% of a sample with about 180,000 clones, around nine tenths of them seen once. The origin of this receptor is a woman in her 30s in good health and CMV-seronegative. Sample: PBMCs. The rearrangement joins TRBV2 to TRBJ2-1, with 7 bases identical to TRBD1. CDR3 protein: CASSLGQEYNEQFF. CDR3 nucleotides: TGTGCCAGCAGTCTAGGACAGGAGTACAATGAGCAGTTCTTC.